A selection of T cell receptor beta chains follows, all from one sample in a study of T-cell reconstitution after alpha-beta-depleted transplantation in children. TCRdb independently ran MiXCR on the PCR reads; one entry per CDR3 protein. The profile shows about 540,000 distinct CDR3 sequences, about 17% of them singletons. Sequences were derived from PBMCs from the stem cell graft donor, sampled from the stem cell graft. The receptors derive from a human donor who donated a stem cell graft to a child with acute lymphoblastic leukemia. CDR3s include the opening cysteine and the closing phenylalanine or tryptophan. The order of the fields is J gene, clone size, V gene, D gene, CDR3 DNA, CDR3 protein. The D gene is left open where the match is weak. The size entry is marked missing in some rows and otherwise reads once, few, many or a size class.

j_gene: TRBJ2-1; abundance: many; v_gene: TRBV5-6; d_gene: TRBD2; CDR3nt: TGTGCCAGCAGCTTGGACGGGCCCGGGGTTAGCGGGAGGCAGTTCTTC; CDR3aa: CASSLDGPGVSGRQFF
j_gene: TRBJ1-3; abundance: .; v_gene: TRBV5-1; d_gene: TRBD1; CDR3nt: TGCGCCAGCAGCCCGGGGACAGTTACTGGAAACACCATATATTTT; CDR3aa: CASSPGTVTGNTIYF
j_gene: TRBJ1-6; abundance: .; v_gene: TRBV20-1; d_gene: TRBD1; CDR3nt: TGCAGTGCTACCGGGACAGCCGTAAATTCACCCCTCCACTTT; CDR3aa: CSATGTAVNSPLHF
j_gene: TRBJ2-7; abundance: few; v_gene: TRBV9; d_gene: .; CDR3nt: TGTGCCAGCAGCGTAGATGGAGATGCAGTCAGCGAGCAGTACTTC; CDR3aa: CASSVDGDAVSEQYF
j_gene: TRBJ2-5; abundance: few; v_gene: TRBV12-3/TRBV12-4; d_gene: TRBD1; CDR3nt: TGTGCCAGCAGGGGGGACAGGTCCCTTCAAGAGACCCAGTACTTC; CDR3aa: CASRGDRSLQETQYF
j_gene: TRBJ2-7; abundance: .; v_gene: TRBV29-1; d_gene: .; CDR3nt: TGCAGCGCTCGTGACAGCCTGTCCTACGAGCAGTACTTC; CDR3aa: CSARDSLSYEQYF
j_gene: TRBJ1-1; abundance: few; v_gene: TRBV20-1; d_gene: .; CDR3nt: TGCAGTGCGGGGGGGAGGGCAACTGAAGCTTTCTTT; CDR3aa: CSAGGRATEAFF
j_gene: TRBJ2-7; abundance: few; v_gene: TRBV4-1; d_gene: TRBD2; CDR3nt: TGCGCCAGCAGCCACTTAGCGGGAGCAGCCTACGAGCAGTACTTC; CDR3aa: CASSHLAGAAYEQYF
j_gene: TRBJ2-1; abundance: .; v_gene: TRBV24-1; d_gene: TRBD2; CDR3nt: TGTGCCACCAGTGCCGGGGGGGGTGAGCAGTTCTTC; CDR3aa: CATSAGGGEQFF
j_gene: TRBJ2-1; abundance: .; v_gene: TRBV5-1; d_gene: TRBD2; CDR3nt: TGCGCCAGCAGCTTCGGGACTAACAATGAGCAGTTCTTC; CDR3aa: CASSFGTNNEQFF
j_gene: TRBJ2-2; abundance: many; v_gene: TRBV21-1; d_gene: .; CDR3nt: TGTGCCAGCTGTGGTCCCCCAGCGGGACCCTCTTTATTCACCGGGGAGCTGTTTTTT; CDR3aa: CASCGPPAGPSLFTGELFF
j_gene: TRBJ2-5; abundance: .; v_gene: TRBV6-5; d_gene: .; CDR3nt: TGTGCCAGCAGTTACTCGGGACACACACTCCAAGAGACCCAGTACTTC; CDR3aa: CASSYSGHTLQETQYF
j_gene: TRBJ2-1; abundance: few; v_gene: TRBV21-1; d_gene: .; CDR3nt: TGTGCCAGCAGCAACAGGGGGAACTGCTCCTACAATGAGCAGTTCTTC; CDR3aa: CASSNRGNCSYNEQFF
j_gene: TRBJ2-6; abundance: .; v_gene: TRBV24-1; d_gene: .; CDR3nt: TGTGCCACGGAGCCCGGGGGAGGTTCTGGGGCCAACGTCCTGACTTTC; CDR3aa: CATEPGGGSGANVLTF
j_gene: TRBJ2-1; abundance: .; v_gene: TRBV7-8; d_gene: .; CDR3nt: TGTGCCAGCAGAACCCAGGGGACCGTCAATGAGCAGTTCTTC; CDR3aa: CASRTQGTVNEQFF
j_gene: TRBJ2-7; abundance: .; v_gene: TRBV15; d_gene: .; CDR3nt: TGTGCCACCAGCCCTCGTGGCAGCAGCTACGAGCAGTACTTC; CDR3aa: CATSPRGSSYEQYF
j_gene: TRBJ2-5; abundance: .; v_gene: TRBV12-5; d_gene: TRBD1; CDR3nt: TGTGCTAGTGGTTTCCTTGGACAGGGGAGAGAGACCCAGTACTTC; CDR3aa: CASGFLGQGRETQYF
j_gene: TRBJ1-4; abundance: .; v_gene: TRBV27; d_gene: .; CDR3nt: TGTGCCAGCGGTAGCGGGGAAAAACTGTTTTTT; CDR3aa: CASGSGEKLFF
j_gene: TRBJ2-6; abundance: .; v_gene: TRBV4-1; d_gene: TRBD1; CDR3nt: TGCGCCAGCAGCCACGGGGACAGGTTTCTTGCTGGGGCCAACGTCCTGACTTTC; CDR3aa: CASSHGDRFLAGANVLTF
j_gene: TRBJ2-7; abundance: few; v_gene: TRBV20-1; d_gene: .; CDR3nt: TGCAGTGCTAGAGATCAAAAAGCCTACGAGCAGTACTTC; CDR3aa: CSARDQKAYEQYF
j_gene: TRBJ2-1; abundance: .; v_gene: TRBV29-1; d_gene: .; CDR3nt: TGCAGCGCCCAGCAGCCGGCCGATCTAGCTCCCAGTTTCTTC; CDR3aa: CSAQQPADLAPSFF
j_gene: TRBJ1-2; abundance: few; v_gene: TRBV6-1; d_gene: .; CDR3nt: TGTGCCAGCGGCCAGGGCTCCAGCTATGGCTACACCTTC; CDR3aa: CASGQGSSYGYTF
j_gene: TRBJ1-1; abundance: few; v_gene: TRBV12-3/TRBV12-4; d_gene: .; CDR3nt: TGTGCCAGCAGTTTCGAAAAGAACACTGAAGCTTTCTTT; CDR3aa: CASSFEKNTEAFF
j_gene: TRBJ1-2; abundance: .; v_gene: TRBV20-1; d_gene: .; CDR3nt: TGCAGTGCGCCGACGGGTCGGGACTATGGCTACACCTTC; CDR3aa: CSAPTGRDYGYTF
j_gene: TRBJ2-2; abundance: few; v_gene: TRBV5-5; d_gene: .; CDR3nt: TGTGCCAGCAGCTTGGTTACCGGGGCCCTCGGGGAGCTGTTTTTT; CDR3aa: CASSLVTGALGELFF
j_gene: TRBJ2-7; abundance: .; v_gene: TRBV11-3; d_gene: .; CDR3nt: TGTGCCAGCAGTCCCGGCAGGAGCTCCTACGAGCAGTACTTC; CDR3aa: CASSPGRSSYEQYF
j_gene: TRBJ1-3; abundance: .; v_gene: TRBV30; d_gene: .; CDR3nt: TGTGCCTCGGGGAGCCCTGGAAACACCATATATTTT; CDR3aa: CASGSPGNTIYF
j_gene: TRBJ2-7; abundance: .; v_gene: TRBV4-1; d_gene: TRBD2; CDR3nt: TGCGCCAGCAGCCAAGGTCTAGCGGGAGACCGGTACTTC; CDR3aa: CASSQGLAGDRYF
j_gene: TRBJ2-1; abundance: .; v_gene: TRBV5-6; d_gene: TRBD2; CDR3nt: TGTGCCAGCAGCTTGTGGTCCCTAGCGGGAGTTAGCTCCTACAATGAGCAGTTCTTC; CDR3aa: CASSLWSLAGVSSYNEQFF
j_gene: TRBJ2-5; abundance: many; v_gene: TRBV12-3/TRBV12-4; d_gene: .; CDR3nt: TGTGCCAGCAGTCTCGGAGTGGAGACCCAGTACTTC; CDR3aa: CASSLGVETQYF
j_gene: TRBJ2-3; abundance: .; v_gene: TRBV29-1; d_gene: .; CDR3nt: TGCAGCGTTGACGGTCTAGCGCATAGCACAGATACGCAGTATTTT; CDR3aa: CSVDGLAHSTDTQYF
j_gene: TRBJ1-2; abundance: .; v_gene: TRBV4-1; d_gene: TRBD1; CDR3nt: TGCGCCAGCAGCCAAGGGCCCAGGGGGCGACGAAAAGATAGTGGCTACACCTTC; CDR3aa: CASSQGPRGRRKDSGYTF
j_gene: TRBJ2-3; abundance: .; v_gene: TRBV2; d_gene: TRBD2; CDR3nt: TGTGCCAGCAGGCCCCAGCGGGGGACAGATACGCAGTATTTT; CDR3aa: CASRPQRGTDTQYF
j_gene: TRBJ2-2; abundance: .; v_gene: TRBV4-1; d_gene: TRBD1; CDR3nt: TGCGCCAGCAGCCAAGATTCCACCGGACAGGGCACCGGGGAGCTGTTTTTT; CDR3aa: CASSQDSTGQGTGELFF
j_gene: TRBJ1-1; abundance: .; v_gene: TRBV7-6; d_gene: .; CDR3nt: TGTGCCAGCAGATGGGATGGTTCTAAAACTGAAGCTTTCTTT; CDR3aa: CASRWDGSKTEAFF
j_gene: TRBJ1-5; abundance: few; v_gene: TRBV20-1; d_gene: TRBD1; CDR3nt: TGCAGTGCTAGAGGGACAGGAGGGCAGCCCCAGCATTTT; CDR3aa: CSARGTGGQPQHF
j_gene: TRBJ2-3; abundance: .; v_gene: TRBV5-6; d_gene: .; CDR3nt: TGTGCCAGCAGCTCACTTGGAGGTTGGCGGGGCGCTAGCACAGATACGCAGTATTTT; CDR3aa: CASSSLGGWRGASTDTQYF
j_gene: TRBJ2-7; abundance: many; v_gene: TRBV4-1; d_gene: TRBD1; CDR3nt: TGCGCCAGCAGCCAAGAAGGAACAGGGGTCGTCTACGAGCAGTACTTC; CDR3aa: CASSQEGTGVVYEQYF
j_gene: TRBJ2-5; abundance: .; v_gene: TRBV9; d_gene: TRBD2; CDR3nt: TGTGCCAGCAGCCATAATCTTCGGGAGGCCCAAGAGACCCAGTACTTC; CDR3aa: CASSHNLREAQETQYF
j_gene: TRBJ2-1; abundance: .; v_gene: TRBV27; d_gene: TRBD1; CDR3nt: TGTGCCAGCACCATCCTCCGGGACAGGGGACTAGTTGACCACAATGAGCATTTCTTC; CDR3aa: CASTILRDRGLVDHNEHFF